The T cell receptor (beta chain) under discussion was sequenced for a study of T cell changes during pregnancy in multiple sclerosis. The CDR3 sequence is 13 residues long. The germline CDR1 and CDR2 sequences are SGHTA and FQGNSA. Trimming pared 5 bases from V and 5 bases from J, leaving 12 bases between. The table came from immunoSEQ multiplex PCR; TCRdb's copy has only in-frame clones and leaves some out. There are approximately 28,000 clones in the sample; about 91% occur only once, and 4.5% to 5.5% lies in the top ten. The sample consisted of peripheral blood, taken in the first trimester of pregnancy. The clonotype comes from a female donor in good health, enrolled as a control in a pregnancy study. The chain recombines TRBV7-2 with TRBJ1-1; possible D gene TRBD1, 6 bases. The CDR3 DNA follows: TGTGCCAGCAGCGAGGCGAGGGGGACTGAAGCTTTCTTT. Translated, it gives CASSEARGTEAFF.